The 17 T cell receptor beta chains below all came from one sample that was sequenced in a study of blood T cell repertoires in COVID-19. Measured with immunoSEQ multiplex PCR; TCRdb has only the in-frame clones, and not every one. The table records some 180,000 clones, approximately 85% of them present only once. Material: peripheral blood. These receptors were collected from a woman of 80 years or more with COVID-19, enrolled during active disease.

The J gene is TRBJ1-4, the V gene TRBV18, with 7 bases matching TRBD1. Looked up from germline, CDR1 is KGHSH and CDR2 is LQKENI. Unmatched junction bases numbered 9, after V lost 4 bases and J lost 10 bases. The CDR3 runs 14 residues. The CDR3 spells CASSLQDRPGKLFF. The CDR3 nucleotides read TGTGCCAGCTCACTCCAGGACAGGCCGGGAAAACTGTTTTTT.

The V call is TRBV3-1 (or the pseudogene TRBV3-2), the J call TRBJ1-1; D not certain. This CDR3 region has 14 residues. CDR1 and CDR2 (germline): LGHDT, YNNKEL (reference sequence). The V end was cut by 1 base, the J end by 5 bases, with 11 bases between. CDR3 loop: CASSQVDGGTEAFF. CDR3 coding DNA: TGTGCCAGCAGCCAAGTGGACGGCGGGACTGAAGCTTTCTTT.

The rearrangement joins TRBV5-1 to TRBJ1-3; possible D gene TRBD1, 5 bases. V lost 4 bases and J 2 bases, leaving 16 bases between the germline ends. This CDR3 has 16 amino acids. From germline, CDR1 is SGHRS and CDR2 YFSETQ. The CDR3 spells CASSIDSVPAGNTIYF. CDR3 nucleotide sequence: TGCGCCAGCAGCATAGACAGCGTCCCGGCTGGAAACACCATATATTTT.

The rearrangement uses TRBV7-6 and TRBJ2-3; 7 nucleotides line up with TRBD1. The length of the CDR3 is 16 residues. Trimming removed 5 bases from V and 0 bases from J; junction bases left unmatched: 8. The germline V gene encodes CDR1 SGHVS and CDR2 FNYEAQ. The CDR3 region is CASSPYTTGSTDTQYF. The DNA for the CDR3 is TGTGCCAGCAGCCCCTATACGACAGGGAGCACAGATACGCAGTATTTT. The whole variable domain, filled in from reference TRBV7-6 and TRBJ2-3, reads GAGVSQSPRYKVTKRGQDVALRCDPISGHVSLYWYRQALGQGPEFLTYFNYEAQQDKSGLPNDRFSAERPEGSISTLTIQRTEQRDSAMYRCASSPYTTGSTDTQYFGPGTRLTVL.

The chain is built from TRBV13 and TRBJ2-2, with 7 bases fitting TRBD2. This CDR3 has 15 amino acids. Germline CDR1 PRHDT, CDR2 FYEKMQ (reference sequence). V shed 3 bases, J shed 6 bases, and the junction held 7 bases outside the gene matches. The CDR3 loop reads CASSFVRGIPGELFF. The CDR3 nucleotides are TGTGCCAGCAGCTTTGTGCGGGGGATCCCCGGGGAGCTGTTTTTT.

In this sample, this clone turned up a few times. The V and J genes are TRBV2 and TRBJ2-3, with TRBD2 matching over 12 bases. Germline CDR1 SNHLY, CDR2 FYNNEI. The CDR3 has 18 amino acids. Trimming cost V 5 bases and J 1 base; bases outside gene matches: 10. The CDR3 bases are TGTGCCAGCAGTCGAGAGTCTAGCGGGAGGGCCGGCACAGATACGCAGTATTTT. It translates to CASSRESSGRAGTDTQYF. The full variable domain, in which reference TRBV2 and TRBJ2-3 provide the parts outside the CDR3, is EPEVTQTPSHQVTQMGQEVILRCVPISNHLYFYWYRQILGQKVEFLVSFYNNEISEKSEIFDDQFSVERPDGSNFTLKIRSTKLEDSAMYFCASSRESSGRAGTDTQYFGPGTRLTVL.

This clone occurred a few times. The chain joins TRBV5-1 to TRBJ2-1; 7 bases are shared with TRBD1. Unmatched junction bases numbered 10, after V lost 0 bases and J lost 7 bases. Germline V lookup: CDR1 SGHRS, CDR2 YFSETQ. The CDR3 is 16 amino acids. The CDR3 is CASSLVPSGGENEQFF. The DNA for the CDR3 is TGCGCCAGCAGCTTGGTACCCTCAGGGGGAGAAAATGAGCAGTTCTTC.

CDR3: CSASSLQETQYF. CDR3 DNA sequence: TGCAGTGCTAGTTCCCTCCAAGAGACCCAGTACTTC. J is TRBJ2-5 and V is TRBV20-1, with unresolved D. Per germline, CDR1 DFQATT and CDR2 SNEGSKA (reference sequence). Trimming took 3 bases from V and 1 from J, leaving 6 bases between them. The length of the CDR3 is 12 residues.

This rearrangement joins TRBV7-3 to TRBJ2-3, with 12 nucleotides matching TRBD2. CDR1 and CDR2 (germline): SGHTA, FQGTGA. V lost 4 bases to trimming and J lost 5 bases; unmatched junction nucleotides: 1. The CDR3 runs to 14 residues. DNA of the CDR3: TGTGCCAGCAGCTCGGGACTAGCGGGAGATACGCAGTATTTT. Amino acids: CASSSGLAGDTQYF.

V gene TRBV11-3 combines with J gene TRBJ1-2, with 10 positions matching TRBD1. Germline trimming cut 0 bases from V and 3 bases from J; bases unmatched to any gene: 7. The CDR3 totals 17 residues. CDR1 and CDR2 (germline): SGHNT, YENEEA. Here the CDR3 DNA reads TGTGCCAGCAGCTTAGATCCCCAGGGACAGGGGTACTATGGCTACACCTTC. It specifies CASSLDPQGQGYYGYTF.

The chain links TRBV5-1 to TRBJ2-1; maybe TRBD2 (5 bases). The CDR3 consists of 12 residues. Germline V lookup: CDR1 SGHRS, CDR2 YFSETQ. V shed 0 bases and J shed 9 bases, with 7 bases lying between them. The CDR3 bases are TGCGCCAGCAGCTTGGAGGAGGCTGAGCAGTTCTTC. It codes for CASSLEEAEQFF.

The genes are TRBV18 and TRBJ1-6; 10 bases line up with TRBD1. This CDR3 contains 14 residues. CDR1 and CDR2 from the germline V gene are KGHSH and LQKENI. V was pared by 6 bases and J by 6 bases, with 2 bases of the junction left unmatched. Here the CDR3 DNA reads TGTGCCAGCTCCGGGGACAGGGGTAATTCACCCCTCCACTTT. It is translated as CASSGDRGNSPLHF.

V usage is TRBV28 and J usage is TRBJ2-3; no firm D call. Between the trimmed V and J ends, which lost 4 bases and 0 bases, there was a span of 8 bases. This CDR3 has 14 residues. CDR1 MDHEN and CDR2 SYDVKM come from the germline V gene. CDR3 in amino acids: CASSSPVSTDTQYF. CDR3 in DNA: TGTGCCAGCAGTTCCCCAGTGAGCACAGATACGCAGTATTTT. Together with reference TRBV28 and TRBJ2-3, the CDR3 gives the full variable domain: DVKVTQSSRYLVKRTGEKVFLECVQDMDHENMFWYRQDPGLGLRLIYFSYDVKMKEKGDIPEGYSVSREKKERFSLILESASTNQTSMYLCASSSPVSTDTQYFGPGTRLTVL.

V usage is TRBV20-1 and J usage is TRBJ2-5, with D possibly matching TRBD1 (6 bases). V was clipped by 7 bases and J by 6 bases, with 12 bases between them. This CDR3 region has 11 residues. The germline gives CDR1 DFQATT, CDR2 SNEGSKA (reference sequence). CDR3 region: CSGTVEKTQYF. The CDR3 bases are TGCAGTGGGACAGTTGAGAAGACCCAGTACTTC.

The V and J genes are TRBV7-2 and TRBJ1-4; 7 bases map to TRBD1. This CDR3 region has 16 residues. The J segment lost 11 bases and the V segment lost 5 bases, leaving 17 bases of the junction unmatched. The germline V gene has CDR1 SGHTA and CDR2 FQGNSA. The CDR3 nucleotides read TGTGCCAGCAGCCCCCGGACAGGCCCCGGGGGTATGAAACTGTTTTTT. Its protein is CASSPRTGPGGMKLFF.

The chain employs TRBV2 and TRBJ1-5, with TRBD1 matching over 9 bases. From germline, CDR1 is SNHLY and CDR2 FYNNEI. The J segment lost 7 bases and the V segment lost 6 bases, leaving 4 bases of the junction unmatched. CDR3 size: 13 residues. The CDR3, as DNA: TGTGCCAGCAGCGGGGACAGGGACCAGCCCCAGCATTTT. Protein product: CASSGDRDQPQHF.

The rearrangement joins TRBV20-1 to TRBJ1-2; D uncertain. There are 11 residues in the CDR3. CDR1 and CDR2 (germline): DFQATT, SNEGSKA (reference sequence). Trimming stripped 5 bases from V and 4 bases from J, with 8 bases between. CDR3 nucleotides: TGCAGTGCTTTCCTCCTCTATGGCTACACCTTC. Translation gives CSAFLLYGYTF.